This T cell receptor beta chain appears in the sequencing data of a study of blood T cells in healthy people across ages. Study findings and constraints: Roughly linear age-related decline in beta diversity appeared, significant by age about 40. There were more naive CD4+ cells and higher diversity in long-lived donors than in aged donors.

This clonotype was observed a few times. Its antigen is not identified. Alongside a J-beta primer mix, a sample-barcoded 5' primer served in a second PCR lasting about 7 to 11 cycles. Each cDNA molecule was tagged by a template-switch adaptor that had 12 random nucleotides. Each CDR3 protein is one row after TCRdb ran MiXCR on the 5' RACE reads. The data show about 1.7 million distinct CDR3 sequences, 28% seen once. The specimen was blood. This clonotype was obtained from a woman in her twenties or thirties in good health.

The CDR3 region is CASSPRQAGSPLHF. The DNA of the CDR3 is TGTGCCAGCAGCCCACGACAGGCGGGATCACCCCTCCACTTT. The V call is TRBV9, the J call TRBJ1-6; perhaps TRBD1 as D (6 bases). This CDR3 spans 14 amino acids. Trimming removed 4 bases at V and 10 bases at J, with 15 bases between. Germline loops: CDR1 SGDLS, CDR2 YYNGEE. Using reference TRBV9 and TRBJ1-6 for the parts outside the CDR3, the full variable domain is DSGVTQTPKHLITATGQRVTLRCSPRSGDLSVYWYQQSLDQGLQFLIQYYNGEERAKGNILERFSAQQFPDLHSELNLSSLELGDSALYFCASSPRQAGSPLHFGNGTRLTVT.